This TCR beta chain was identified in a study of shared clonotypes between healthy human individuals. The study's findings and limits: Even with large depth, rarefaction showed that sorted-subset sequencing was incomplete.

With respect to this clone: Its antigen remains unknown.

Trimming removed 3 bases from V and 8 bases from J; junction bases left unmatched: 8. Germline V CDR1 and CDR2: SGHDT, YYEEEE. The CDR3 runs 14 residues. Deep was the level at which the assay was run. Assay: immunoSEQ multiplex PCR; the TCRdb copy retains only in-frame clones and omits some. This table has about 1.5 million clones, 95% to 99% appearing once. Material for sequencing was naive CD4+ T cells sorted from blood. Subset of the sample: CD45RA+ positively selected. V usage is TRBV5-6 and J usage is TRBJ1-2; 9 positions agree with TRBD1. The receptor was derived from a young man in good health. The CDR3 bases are TGTGCCAGCAGCTGGGGACAGGGATCGGGGGGCTACACCTTC. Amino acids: CASSWGQGSGGYTF.